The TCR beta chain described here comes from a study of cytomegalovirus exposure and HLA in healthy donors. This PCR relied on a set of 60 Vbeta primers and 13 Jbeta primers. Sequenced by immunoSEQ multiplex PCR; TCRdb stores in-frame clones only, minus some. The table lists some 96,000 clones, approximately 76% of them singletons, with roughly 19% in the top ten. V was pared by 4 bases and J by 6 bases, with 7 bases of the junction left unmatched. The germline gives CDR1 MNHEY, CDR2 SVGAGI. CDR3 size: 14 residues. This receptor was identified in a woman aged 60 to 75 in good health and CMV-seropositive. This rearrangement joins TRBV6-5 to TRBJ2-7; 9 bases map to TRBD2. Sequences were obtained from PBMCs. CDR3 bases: TGTGCCAGCAGTTCGGTAGCGGGAGTTGGCGAGCAGTACTTC. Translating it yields CASSSVAGVGEQYF.